This T cell receptor beta chain was sequenced for a study of regulatory T cells in long-lasting Graves disease. Regarding time point: persistent/refractory GD, antithyroid drugs over 5 years with positive TRAb. Isolated PBMC RNA provided the starting material for the TCR library. Relying on iRepertoire HTBI primers and Arm-PCR of CDR3 regions, the team built TCR beta libraries. TCRdb independently ran MiXCR on the multiplex PCR reads; one entry per CDR3 protein. The sample consists of 400,000 to 500,000 distinct CDR3 sequences, 21% of them appearing once. The TCR was taken from a female donor with Graves disease. The sequences come from peripheral blood mononuclear cells (PBMCs), collected when the disease was refractory, from a patient treated with antithyroid drugs.

In DNA form, the CDR3 reads TGTGCCAGCACCCTTCACCCAGGAAACTATGGCTACACCTTC. Translating gives CASTLHPGNYGYTF. V usage is TRBV28 and J usage is TRBJ1-2, with D unclear. The CDR3 consists of 14 residues. The germline gives CDR1 MDHEN, CDR2 SYDVKM. Trimming removed 7 bases from V and 2 bases from J, with 14 bases in between.